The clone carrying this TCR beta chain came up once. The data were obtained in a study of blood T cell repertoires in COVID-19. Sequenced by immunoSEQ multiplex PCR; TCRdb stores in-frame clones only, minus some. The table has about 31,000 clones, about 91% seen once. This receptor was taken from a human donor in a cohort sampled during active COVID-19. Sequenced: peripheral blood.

The DNA for the CDR3 is TGTGCCAGCGGTGGCACTAGCGGGGGGTTTCCAGATACGCAGTATTTT. This sequence encodes CASGGTSGGFPDTQYF. This rearrangement joins TRBV2 to TRBJ2-3, with TRBD2 matching over 12 bases. This CDR3 region has 16 residues. The germline CDR1 and CDR2 sequences are SNHLY and FYNNEI. The V segment lost 8 bases and the J segment 4 bases; nucleotides outside the gene matches: 10.